The next 14 T cell receptor beta chains were all read from a single sample in a study of shared clonotypes between healthy human individuals. The table came from immunoSEQ multiplex PCR; TCRdb's copy has only in-frame clones and leaves some out. The sample shows fewer than 2.5 million clones, roughly 93% of them seen only once. Sequenced input: naive CD4+ T cells from PBMCs. As to subset: CD45RA+ positively selected. The receptors here all came from a man between 18 and 35 years old in good health. Some clones in this sample may be carry-over from other donors' samples.

The genes are TRBV10-2 and TRBJ2-1, with D perhaps matching TRBD2 (6 bases). Trimming took off 8 bases at V and 1 base at J, with 15 bases between the two ends. CDR3 length: 15 residues. Germline V lookup: CDR1 WSHSY, CDR2 SAAADI. DNA of the CDR3: TGCGCCAGCGCTTCGGTGAGCGGGTCCTACAATGAGCAGTTCTTC. This encodes CASASVSGSYNEQFF.

This chain connects TRBV11-2 to TRBJ1-1, with unresolved D. CDR3 size: 12 residues. V was pared by 6 bases and J by 3 bases, with 8 bases between. Germline V gene sequence: CDR1 SGHAT, CDR2 FQNNGV. The CDR3 loop reads CASSQPHTEAFF. The DNA of the CDR3 is TGTGCCAGCAGTCAACCCCACACTGAAGCTTTCTTT.

The chain employs TRBV28 and TRBJ2-1; 10 nucleotides align to TRBD1. The CDR3 has 15 residues. After removal of 4 bases from V and 2 bases from J, the junction contained 2 bases not matched to a gene. Germline V gives CDR1 MDHEN, CDR2 SYDVKM. CDR3 DNA sequence: TGTGCCAGCAGTTGGGGGACAGGGGCCTACAATGAGCAGTTCTTC. Its protein product is CASSWGTGAYNEQFF.

This clone was observed a single time. The chain joins TRBV5-6 to TRBJ1-3; D ambiguous. This CDR3 contains 13 residues. Germline-derived CDR1 and CDR2 are SGHDT and YYEEEE. V was trimmed by 3 bases and J by 3 bases, leaving 7 bases between them. The CDR3 coding sequence is TGTGCCAGCAGCTCTTTCGGTGGAAACACCATATATTTT. The encoded protein is CASSSFGGNTIYF.

The V gene is TRBV9, the J gene TRBJ2-7, with TRBD2 identical over 7 bases. The V gene's germline CDR1 is SGDLS and CDR2 YYNGEE. The CDR3 runs to 15 residues. With 3 bases clipped from V and 5 bases from J, the junction kept 11 bases outside the gene matches. CDR3 nucleotides: TGTGCCAGCAGCGCCAGCGGGAAGGGGAGCAACGAGCAGTACTTC. It yields the protein CASSASGKGSNEQYF.

This chain connects TRBV27 to TRBJ2-1; D gene unclear. The length of the CDR3 is 16 residues. The germline CDR1 and CDR2 sequences are MNHEY and SMNVEV (reference sequence). V was pared by 5 bases and J by 8 bases, with 22 bases between. CDR3 sequence (DNA): TGTGCCAGCAGTACTTTGATCGGGCAGCACAATGATGAGCAGTTCTTC. Its protein product is CASSTLIGQHNDEQFF.

The chain uses TRBV28 and TRBJ2-7; the D gene is possibly TRBD1 (7 bases). Trimming stripped 6 bases from V and 4 bases from J, with 13 bases between. This CDR3 region has 13 residues. The germline V gene has CDR1 MDHEN and CDR2 SYDVKM. CDR3 sequence: CASSGGGVYEQYF. CDR3 coding DNA: TGTGCCAGCAGCGGAGGGGGCGTTTACGAGCAGTACTTC. Full variable domain (missing parts from reference TRBV28 and TRBJ2-7): DVKVTQSSRYLVKRTGEKVFLECVQDMDHENMFWYRQDPGLGLRLIYFSYDVKMKEKGDIPEGYSVSREKKERFSLILESASTNQTSMYLCASSGGGVYEQYFGPGTRLTVT.

This sequence joins TRBV28 and TRBJ2-5; D is unresolved. The CDR3 is 12 residues long. Germline-derived CDR1 and CDR2 are MDHEN and SYDVKM. The germline V and J ends were trimmed by 2 bases and 2 bases, with 3 bases remaining between them. Here the CDR3 DNA reads TGTGCCAGCAGTTTAGAGCAAGAGACCCAGTACTTC. Amino acids: CASSLEQETQYF.

CDR3 DNA sequence: TGTGCCAGCTCACCACAGACAGGGGGAAAGGGCTACACCTTC. Encoded protein: CASSPQTGGKGYTF. This chain links TRBV18 with TRBJ1-2; 9 bases are shared with TRBD1. V shed 1 base, J shed 8 bases, and the junction held 5 bases outside the gene matches. This CDR3 spans 14 amino acids. CDR1 is KGHSH and CDR2 is LQKENI in the germline V gene.

The J gene is TRBJ2-1, the V gene TRBV7-2; perhaps TRBD2 as D (5 bases). This CDR3 spans 16 amino acids. Germline CDR1 and CDR2: SGHTA and FQGNSA. The V end was cut by 8 bases, the J end by 0 bases, with 17 bases between. The CDR3 is CASLGSGLSSYNEQFF. The CDR3 DNA follows: TGTGCCAGCTTAGGGAGTGGTCTGAGCTCCTACAATGAGCAGTTCTTC. Using reference TRBV7-2 and TRBJ2-1 for the parts outside the CDR3, the full variable domain is GAGVSQSPSNKVTEKGKDVELRCDPISGHTALYWYRQSLGQGLEFLIYFQGNSAPDKSGLPSDRFSAERTGGSVSTLTIQRTQQEDSAVYLCASLGSGLSSYNEQFFGPGTRLTVL.

Comment on this clone: Different DNA sequences within this sample yield the same CDR3. The V and J genes are TRBV5-1 and TRBJ2-5; 7 nucleotides line up with TRBD2. V lost 0 bases and J lost 2; bases outside the gene matches: 4. The CDR3 is made up of 15 amino acids. Germline CDR1 and CDR2: SGHRS and YFSETQ. As DNA, the CDR3 is TGCGCCAGCAGCTTGGCAGCGGGGTCTCAAGAGACCCAGTACTTC. Translating gives CASSLAAGSQETQYF. The whole variable domain, remainder taken from reference TRBV5-1 and TRBJ2-5, is KAGVTQTPRYLIKTRGQQVTLSCSPISGHRSVSWYQQTPGQGLQFLFEYFSETQRNKGNFPGRFSGRQFSNSRSEMNVSTLELGDSALYLCASSLAAGSQETQYFGPGTRLLVL.

V and J are TRBV6-5 and TRBJ1-2; 8 nucleotides line up with TRBD1. Germline V gene data show CDR1 as MNHEY and CDR2 as SVGAGI. The CDR3 sequence is 13 residues long. The ends lost 5 bases at V and 4 bases at J; junction bases unmatched: 3. CDR3 coding DNA: TGTGCCAGCAGTGGACAGGGACCCTATGGCTACACCTTC. Protein product: CASSGQGPYGYTF.

The V and J genes are TRBV19 and TRBJ1-3; D is unresolved. In germline, CDR1 is LNHDA, CDR2 SQIVND (reference sequence). The V and J ends lost 7 bases and 5 bases respectively, with 12 bases between them. The CDR3 runs to 13 residues. The CDR3 DNA is TGTGCCAGTACTCGCGGCACTAGAAACACCATATATTTT. This gives the protein CASTRGTRNTIYF.

The chain carries TRBV6-4 and TRBJ2-1; 10 nucleotides match TRBD2. There are 16 residues in the CDR3. Per the germline V gene, CDR1 is MRHNA and CDR2 is SNTAGT. With 3 bases clipped from V and 6 bases from J, the junction kept 8 bases outside the gene matches. CDR3 loop: CASSEYSLAGVNEQFF. For the CDR3, the DNA is TGTGCCAGCAGTGAGTACAGCCTAGCGGGAGTCAATGAGCAGTTCTTC.